Listed here is a single TCR beta chain. Its antigen is unknown. This specimen comes from a study of cytomegalovirus exposure and HLA in healthy donors. Broader study findings: The authors considered a cluster of highly shared sequence variants likely to be a sequencing artifact.

The PCR had 60 Vbeta and 13 Jbeta primers. As handled by the study authors: A follow-up analysis tallied about 80 million unique TCR beta chains, 8.5 million to 14 million shared. Measured with immunoSEQ multiplex PCR; TCRdb has only the in-frame clones, and not every one. V and J calls and clone size come straight from that table; D and trimming were deduced from the DNA. The table lists roughly 180,000 clones, roughly 87% of them singletons. The CDR3 runs 17 residues. Healthy bone marrow donors made up the cohort. The sequenced sample was PBMCs. The V call is TRBV21-1, the J call TRBJ1-6. TRBV21-1 is listed as a pseudogene. This clonotype was obtained from a man between 40 and 49 years old in good health and CMV-seronegative. For the CDR3, the DNA is TGTGCCAGCTCTCGGGGGGGGAGGGTAGGGGGTAATTCACCCCTCCACTTT. Amino acid sequence: CASSRGGRVGGNSPLHF.